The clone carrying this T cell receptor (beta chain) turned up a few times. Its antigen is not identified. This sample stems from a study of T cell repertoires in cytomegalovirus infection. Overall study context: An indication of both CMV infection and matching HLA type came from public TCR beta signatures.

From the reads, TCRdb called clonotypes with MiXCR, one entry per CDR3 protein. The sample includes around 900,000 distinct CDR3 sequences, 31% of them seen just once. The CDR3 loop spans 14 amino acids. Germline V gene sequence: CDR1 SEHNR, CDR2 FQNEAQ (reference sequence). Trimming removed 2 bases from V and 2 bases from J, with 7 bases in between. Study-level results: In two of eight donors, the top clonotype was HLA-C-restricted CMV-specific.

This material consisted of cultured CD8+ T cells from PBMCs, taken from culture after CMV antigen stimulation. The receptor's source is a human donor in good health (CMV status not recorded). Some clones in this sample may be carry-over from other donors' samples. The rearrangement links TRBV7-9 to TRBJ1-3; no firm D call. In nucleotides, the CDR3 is TGTGCCAGCAGCTTACCTCGGGCTGGAAACACCATATATTTT. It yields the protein CASSLPRAGNTIYF. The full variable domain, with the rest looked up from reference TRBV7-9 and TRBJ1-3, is DTGVSQNPRHKITKRGQNVTFRCDPISEHNRLYWYRQTLGQGPEFLTYFQNEAQLEKSRLLSDRFSAERPKGSFSTLEIQRTEQGDSAMYLCASSLPRAGNTIYFGEGSWLTVV.